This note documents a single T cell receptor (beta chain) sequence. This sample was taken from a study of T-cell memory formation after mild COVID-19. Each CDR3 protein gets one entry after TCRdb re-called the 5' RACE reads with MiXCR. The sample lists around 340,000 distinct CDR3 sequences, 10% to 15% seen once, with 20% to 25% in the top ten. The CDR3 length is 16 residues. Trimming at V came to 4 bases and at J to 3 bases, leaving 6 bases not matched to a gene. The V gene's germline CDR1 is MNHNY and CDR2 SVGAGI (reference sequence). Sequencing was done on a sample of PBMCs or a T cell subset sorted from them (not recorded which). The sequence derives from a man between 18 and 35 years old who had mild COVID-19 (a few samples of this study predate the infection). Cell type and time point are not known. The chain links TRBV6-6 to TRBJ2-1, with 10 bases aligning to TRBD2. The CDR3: CASSFLAGENYNEQFF. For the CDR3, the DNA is TGTGCCAGCAGTTTTCTAGCGGGGGAGAACTACAATGAGCAGTTCTTC.